These 18 T cell receptor beta chains came from one sample sequenced in a study of blood T cell repertoires in COVID-19. Measured with immunoSEQ multiplex PCR; TCRdb has only the in-frame clones, and not every one. The table includes 170,000 or so clones, 80% detected once. The source material was peripheral blood. All receptors derive from a man in his sixties or seventies with active or convalescent COVID-19.

The V and J genes are TRBV5-1 and TRBJ1-1; D is uncertain. The CDR3 length is 14 residues. The V gene's germline CDR1 is SGHRS and CDR2 YFSETQ. Trimming shortened V by 2 bases and J by 1 base, and 9 bases separated the two germline ends. The CDR3 here is CASSLNSRNTEAFF. The CDR3 region has the DNA TGCGCCAGCAGCTTAAACAGCCGGAACACTGAAGCTTTCTTT.

Only a few counts were recorded for this clone. The rearrangement uses TRBV5-6 and TRBJ2-7, with a weak D call TRBD2 (6 bases). The CDR3 spans 16 residues. V lost 6 bases and J 7 bases, leaving 26 bases between the germline ends. Germline V lookup: CDR1 SGHDT, CDR2 YYEEEE. The DNA of the CDR3 is TGTGCCAGCACCCGGTGGGGGGTAGGATCCGGAAGGGAGCAGTACTTC. Translated: CASTRWGVGSGREQYF. Combining the CDR3 with reference TRBV5-6 and TRBJ2-7 gives the whole variable domain DAGVTQSPTHLIKTRGQQVTLRCSPKSGHDTVSWYQQALGQGPQFIFQYYEEEERQRGNFPDRFSGHQFPNYSSELNVNALLLGDSALYLCASTRWGVGSGREQYFGPGTRLTVT.

The chain recombines TRBV6-1 with TRBJ1-5; 8 bases match TRBD1. The V gene's germline CDR1 is MNHNS and CDR2 SASEGT. This CDR3 has 17 amino acids. J lost 1 base, V lost 4 bases, and 9 bases had no gene match. The CDR3 DNA reads TGTGCCAGCAGTGCCAGGACAGGGTCAATCAGCAATCAGCCCCAGCATTTT. Translating it yields CASSARTGSISNQPQHF.

The chain combines TRBV6-6 with TRBJ1-1; 8 nucleotides agree with TRBD1. Trimming removed 6 bases from V and 1 base from J; junction bases left unmatched: 4. CDR1 and CDR2 from the germline V gene are MNHNY and SVGAGI (reference sequence). CDR3 length: 14 amino acids. CDR3 in DNA: TGTGCCAGCAGCGAACAGGGGGAGAACACTGAAGCTTTCTTT. Translating it yields CASSEQGENTEAFF.

The J gene is TRBJ1-1, the V gene TRBV2; 8 positions match TRBD1. The CDR3 extends over 15 amino acids. CDR1 and CDR2 (germline): SNHLY, FYNNEI. V lost 6 bases, J lost 4 bases, and 10 bases stayed unmatched. CDR3 coding DNA: TGTGCCAGCAGGGGCCCACAGACAGGGGTCACTGAAGCTTTCTTT. Translation: CASRGPQTGVTEAFF.

This CDR3 reads CASSQGVTGEETQYF. The CDR3 DNA reads as TGTGCCAGCAGCCAAGGTGTGACAGGGGAAGAGACCCAGTACTTC. V usage is TRBV3-1 (or the pseudogene TRBV3-2) and J usage is TRBJ2-5; 8 bases align to TRBD1. The trim removed 1 base at V and 3 bases at J, leaving 4 bases unmatched. Germline-derived CDR1 and CDR2 are LGHDT and YNNKEL (reference sequence). This CDR3 comprises 15 residues.

The gene calls are TRBV19 and TRBJ2-3, with TRBD2 identical over 7 bases. Germline V gene sequence: CDR1 LNHDA, CDR2 SQIVND (reference sequence). V shed 7 bases and J 5 bases; nucleotides not matched to a gene: 15. There are 16 residues in the CDR3. CDR3 loop: CASNLVAGGLGDTQYF. Written as DNA, the CDR3 is TGTGCCAGTAACCTAGTAGCGGGCGGCCTGGGAGATACGCAGTATTTT.

V and J are TRBV19 and TRBJ1-5; 11 bases are a match to TRBD1. There are 18 residues in the CDR3. Germline V CDR1 and CDR2: LNHDA, SQIVND (reference sequence). V was pared by 6 bases and J by 0 bases, with 10 bases of the junction left unmatched. CDR3 nucleotides: TGTGCCAGTAGCCCAACCGGGACAGGGGGATATAGCAATCAGCCCCAGCATTTT. This sequence encodes CASSPTGTGGYSNQPQHF.

The rearrangement joins TRBV6-5 to TRBJ2-7; unclear D gene. The CDR3 sequence is 14 residues long. V lost 0 bases to trimming and J lost 4 bases, with 10 bases between them. Germline CDR1 and CDR2: MNHEY and SVGAGI. In DNA, the CDR3 is TGTGCCAGCAGTTACTCCCCGCGAGCATACGAGCAGTACTTC. Amino acid sequence: CASSYSPRAYEQYF.

V usage is TRBV4-3 and J usage is TRBJ2-1, with D unresolved. Trimming stripped 1 base from V and 0 bases from J, with 4 bases between. The CDR3 is 14 amino acids. Germline loops: CDR1 LGHNA, CDR2 YSLEER. This CDR3 reads CASSQGLSYNEQFF. CDR3 in DNA: TGCGCCAGCAGCCAAGGGCTCTCCTACAATGAGCAGTTCTTC.

The rearrangement uses TRBV7-9 and TRBJ1-6, with D perhaps matching TRBD1 (6 bases). With 3 bases removed from V and 8 bases from J, the gap between germline ends came to 11 bases. The CDR3 totals 14 residues. Germline V CDR1 and CDR2: SEHNR, FQNEAQ (reference sequence). CDR3 coding DNA: TGTGCCAGCAGCTTTGACCCAGGGGATTCACCCCTCCACTTT. Amino acid sequence: CASSFDPGDSPLHF.

This clone was seen more than once but under ten times. V gene TRBV10-2 combines with J gene TRBJ2-1; the D gene is possibly TRBD2 (6 bases). CDR1 is WSHSY, CDR2 SAAADI, per germline. This CDR3 comprises 17 residues. The V end was cut by 4 bases, the J end by 9 bases, with 25 bases between. The DNA for the CDR3 is TGCGCCAGCAGTGTCGACTGGACTAATAGCCGAACAAGTGAGCAGTTCTTC. This sequence encodes CASSVDWTNSRTSEQFF.

The chain has TRBV3-1 (or the pseudogene TRBV3-2) and TRBJ2-3; 9 positions agree with TRBD2. Unmatched junction bases numbered 6, after V lost 1 base and J lost 4 bases. Looked up from germline, CDR1 is LGHDT and CDR2 is YNNKEL (reference sequence). This CDR3 has 16 residues. The CDR3 loop is CASSQGGRVWADTQYF. CDR3 in DNA: TGTGCCAGCAGCCAAGGCGGGAGGGTCTGGGCAGATACGCAGTATTTT.

As concerns this clone: This specimen includes other DNA sequences encoding the same CDR3. This chain links TRBV11-2 with TRBJ1-1; TRBD1 matches at 8 bases. Germline V CDR1 and CDR2: SGHAT, FQNNGV. The CDR3 covers 14 residues. V shed 3 bases, J shed 0 bases, and the junction held 0 bases outside the gene matches. This chain's CDR3 is CASSLDRVNTEAFF. The CDR3 nucleotides are TGTGCCAGCAGCTTGGACAGGGTGAACACTGAAGCTTTCTTT.

V gene TRBV5-4 combines with J gene TRBJ2-5; D unclear. V lost 2 bases and J lost 8, with 7 bases in between. Germline V CDR1 and CDR2: SGHNT, YYREEE (reference sequence). The CDR3 has 11 amino acids. CDR3 nucleotide sequence: TGTGCCAGCAGCTTTCGAGGAACCCAGTACTTC. Its translation: CASSFRGTQYF.

The rearrangement links TRBV14 to TRBJ2-5; D is ambiguous. V was cut by 1 base and J by 3 bases, with 6 bases left in between. Germline V gene data show CDR1 as SGHDN and CDR2 as FVKESK. The CDR3 covers 13 residues. DNA for the CDR3: TGTGCCAGCAGCCAAGCTAGTAAAGAGACCCAGTACTTC. This encodes CASSQASKETQYF.

V and J are TRBV29-1 and TRBJ2-1; the D gene is possibly TRBD1 (6 bases). Germline loops: CDR1 SQVTM, CDR2 ANQGSEA. Trimming pared 8 bases from V and 9 bases from J, leaving 14 bases between. This CDR3 has 11 amino acids. CDR3 coding DNA: TGCAGCCCACTTGGGGGCGGTGAGCAGTTCTTC. Translating gives CSPLGGGEQFF.

V gene TRBV6-5 combines with J gene TRBJ2-7, with D unclear. With 0 bases removed from V and 0 bases from J, the gap between germline ends came to 9 bases. Germline V gene data show CDR1 as MNHEY and CDR2 as SVGAGI. CDR3 length: 15 residues. CDR3 DNA: TGTGCCAGCAGTTACTCCCGGGTCTTCTCCTACGAGCAGTACTTC. It encodes CASSYSRVFSYEQYF.